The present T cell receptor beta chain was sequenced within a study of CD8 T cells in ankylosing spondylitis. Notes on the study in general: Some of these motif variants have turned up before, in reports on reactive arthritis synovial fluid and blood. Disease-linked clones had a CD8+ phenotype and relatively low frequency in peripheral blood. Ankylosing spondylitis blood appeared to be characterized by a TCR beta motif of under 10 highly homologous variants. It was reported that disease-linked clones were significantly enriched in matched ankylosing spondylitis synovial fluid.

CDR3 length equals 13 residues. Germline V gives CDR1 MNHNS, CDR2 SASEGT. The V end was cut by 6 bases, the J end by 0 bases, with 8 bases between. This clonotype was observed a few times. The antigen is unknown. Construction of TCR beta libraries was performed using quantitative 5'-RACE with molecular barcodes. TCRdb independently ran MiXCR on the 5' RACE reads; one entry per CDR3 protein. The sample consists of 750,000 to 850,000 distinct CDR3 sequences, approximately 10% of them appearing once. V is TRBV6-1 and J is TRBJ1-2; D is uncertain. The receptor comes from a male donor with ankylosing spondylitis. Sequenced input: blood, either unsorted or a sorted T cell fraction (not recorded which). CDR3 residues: CASRTYANYGYTF. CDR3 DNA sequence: TGTGCCAGCAGGACCTATGCTAACTATGGCTACACCTTC.